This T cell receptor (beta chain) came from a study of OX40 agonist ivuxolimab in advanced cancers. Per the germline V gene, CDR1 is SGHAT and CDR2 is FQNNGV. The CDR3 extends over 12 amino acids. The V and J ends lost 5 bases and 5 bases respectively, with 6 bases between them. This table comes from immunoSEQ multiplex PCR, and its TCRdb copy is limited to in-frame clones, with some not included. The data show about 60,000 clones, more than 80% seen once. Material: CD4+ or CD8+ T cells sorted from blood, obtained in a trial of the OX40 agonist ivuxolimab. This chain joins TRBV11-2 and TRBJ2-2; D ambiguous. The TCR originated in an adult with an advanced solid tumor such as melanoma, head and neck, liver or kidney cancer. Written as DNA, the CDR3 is TGTGCCAGCAGCCCTGTAACCGGGGAGCTGTTTTTT. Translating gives CASSPVTGELFF.